The TCR beta chain described here comes from a study of shared clonotypes between healthy human individuals. The table came from immunoSEQ multiplex PCR; TCRdb's copy has only in-frame clones and leaves some out. The sample lists over 700,000 clones, around 77% occurring once. CDR3 length equals 18 residues. Germline CDR1 is MNHEY and CDR2 is SMNVEV (reference sequence). Trimming took off 2 bases at V and 4 bases at J, with 23 bases between the two ends. The chain has TRBV27 and TRBJ1-1; perhaps TRBD1 as D (5 bases). The receptor's source is a woman aged 30 to 39 in good health. What was sequenced was memory CD4+ T cells sorted from blood. The subset here: CD45RA-negative fraction. In nucleotides, the CDR3 is TGTGCCAGCAGTTTAAGTTTTTCGGACGGGGGAGGTGCCACTGAAGCTTTCTTT. The encoded protein is CASSLSFSDGGGATEAFF.